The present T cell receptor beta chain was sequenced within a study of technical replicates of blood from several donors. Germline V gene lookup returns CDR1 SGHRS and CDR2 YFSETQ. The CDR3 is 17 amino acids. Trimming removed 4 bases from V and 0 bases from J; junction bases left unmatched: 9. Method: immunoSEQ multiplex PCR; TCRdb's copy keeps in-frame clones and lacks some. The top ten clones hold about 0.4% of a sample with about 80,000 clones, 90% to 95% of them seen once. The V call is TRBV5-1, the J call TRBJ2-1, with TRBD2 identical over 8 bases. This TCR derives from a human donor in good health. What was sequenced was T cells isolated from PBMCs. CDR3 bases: TGCGCCAGCAGCCACGAGCCCGGGAGGGCCTCCTACAATGAGCAGTTCTTC. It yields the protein CASSHEPGRASYNEQFF.